These 17 T cell receptor beta chains were all obtained from the same sample, sequenced in a study of blood T cell repertoires in COVID-19. TCRdb keeps only in-frame clones here, not all; method: immunoSEQ multiplex PCR. The data show approximately 490,000 clones, with about nine tenths seen just once and 8% to 9.5% held by the top ten. Material: PBMCs or T cells enriched from blood (not recorded which). The receptors were sampled from a woman in her fifties or sixties who had recovered from COVID-19.

The chain combines TRBV4-2 with TRBJ2-1, with D possibly TRBD2 on 6 matching bases. The germline V gene encodes CDR1 LGHNA and CDR2 YNFKEQ. Trimming stripped 4 bases from V and 12 bases from J, with 10 bases between. The length of the CDR3 is 11 residues. The CDR3 DNA is TGTGCCAGCAGCCTTCAGACTAGGCAGTTCTTC. Amino acid sequence: CASSLQTRQFF.

This clone appeared once. The gene calls are TRBV6-6 and TRBJ1-5; D is perhaps TRBD1 (6 bases). CDR1 is MNHNY, CDR2 SVGAGI, per germline (reference sequence). V was shortened by 6 bases and J by 1 base, with 13 bases between the two germline ends. The CDR3 is 15 amino acids. The CDR3 region is CASSLGQWSNQPQHF. For the CDR3, the DNA is TGTGCCAGCAGCCTCGGACAGTGGAGCAATCAGCCCCAGCATTTT.

This clone was found once. The chain joins TRBV6-1 to TRBJ1-1; D is possibly TRBD1 (5 bases). CDR3 length equals 12 residues. V lost 11 bases, J lost 7 bases, and 17 bases lay in between. CDR1 and CDR2 (germline): MNHNS, SASEGT. CDR3 sequence (DNA): TGTGCCTCAATTCCGGGGGACTATGAAGCTTTCTTT. This encodes CASIPGDYEAFF.

J is TRBJ1-2 and V is TRBV5-1; tentative D call: TRBD1 (5 bases). Per germline, CDR1 SGHRS and CDR2 YFSETQ. The CDR3 loop spans 14 amino acids. The V end lost 2 bases, the J end lost 6 bases, and 14 bases lay between the germline ends. The CDR3 spells CASSLSQGIDGYTF. CDR3 DNA: TGCGCCAGCAGCTTATCTCAGGGAATCGATGGCTACACCTTC.

This chain joins TRBV2 and TRBJ2-3, with a tentative D call TRBD1 (6 bases). Trimming cost V 6 bases and J 2 bases, with 9 bases left between them. There are 13 residues in the CDR3. Per the germline V gene, CDR1 is SNHLY and CDR2 is FYNNEI. The CDR3 region is CASSRDTTDTQYF. The CDR3 nucleotides read TGTGCCAGCAGCCGGGACACCACAGATACGCAGTATTTT.

The V and J genes are TRBV30 and TRBJ1-2; TRBD1 matches at 10 bases. The CDR3 extends over 14 amino acids. Germline lookup yields CDR1 GTSNPN and CDR2 SVGIG (reference sequence). With V trimmed by 0 bases and J by 6 bases, 4 bases remained unmatched. In nucleotides, the CDR3 is TGTGCCTGGAGTGTACCGGGACAGGGGCATGGCTACACCTTC. This codes for CAWSVPGQGHGYTF.

The chain couples TRBV13 to TRBJ2-7; 8 bases are shared with TRBD2. After removal of 4 bases from V and 6 bases from J, the junction contained 5 bases not matched to a gene. The CDR3 loop spans 13 amino acids. CDR1 and CDR2 (germline): PRHDT, FYEKMQ (reference sequence). The CDR3 region is CASSSGGGREQYV. The CDR3 coding sequence is TGTGCCAGCAGCTCCGGGGGGGGGCGCGAGCAGTACGTC.

CDR3 sequence reads: CASSLSGAGNSPLHF. Here the CDR3 DNA reads TGTGCCAGCAGTTTATCTGGGGCGGGGAATTCACCCCTCCACTTT. This sequence joins TRBV27 and TRBJ1-6; D may be TRBD1 (5 bases). CDR3 length: 15 amino acids. Germline V gene lookup returns CDR1 MNHEY and CDR2 SMNVEV (reference sequence). V was shortened by 0 bases and J by 7 bases, with 10 bases between the two germline ends.

The V and J genes are TRBV19 and TRBJ1-2, with D uncertain. The CDR3 contains 14 residues. Germline V gene sequence: CDR1 LNHDA, CDR2 SQIVND (reference sequence). V was trimmed by 5 bases and J by 5 bases, leaving 15 bases between them. Here the CDR3 DNA reads TGTGCCAGTAGTGGGGAGAGGCCCCGGTATGGCTACACCTTC. The encoded protein is CASSGERPRYGYTF.

This chain's CDR3 is CASSQVSGRDQPQHF. The CDR3 DNA is TGCGCCAGCAGCCAAGTGTCCGGGAGGGATCAGCCCCAGCATTTT. The chain carries TRBV4-1 and TRBJ1-5, with D hard to call. Trimming took 1 base from V and 5 from J, leaving 12 bases between them. The CDR3 runs 15 residues. CDR1 and CDR2 from the germline V gene are MGHRA and YSYEKL.

The chain employs TRBV3-1 (or the pseudogene TRBV3-2) and TRBJ2-7; tentative D call: TRBD1 (5 bases). The CDR3 sequence is 13 residues long. Germline CDR1 LGHDT, CDR2 YNNKEL (reference sequence). The CDR3 sequence is CTLLRQHSYEQYV. The CDR3, as DNA: TGCACCTTACTCCGACAGCACTCCTACGAGCAGTACGTC.

The J gene is TRBJ1-4, the V gene TRBV7-6; D not certain. The CDR3 runs 12 residues. V lost 4 bases and J lost 10, with 10 bases in between. Germline CDR1 SGHVS, CDR2 FNYEAQ. The chain's CDR3 is CASSSNAAKLFF. As DNA, the CDR3 is TGTGCCAGCAGCTCAAATGCGGCAAAACTGTTTTTT.

This chain connects TRBV4-1 to TRBJ1-6; 10 positions match TRBD1. V trimming: 4 bases; J trimming: 8 bases; junction bases outside the gene matches: 14. Per the germline V gene, CDR1 is MGHRA and CDR2 is YSYEKL. The CDR3 totals 18 residues. The CDR3 here is CASSPSKIRDRGDSPLHF. Written as DNA, the CDR3 is TGCGCCAGCAGCCCGTCTAAGATTCGGGACAGGGGTGATTCACCCCTCCACTTT.

The V call is TRBV6-5, the J call TRBJ2-5, with a tentative D call TRBD1 (7 bases). In germline, CDR1 is MNHEY, CDR2 SVGAGI. The length of the CDR3 is 13 residues. Trimming cost V 6 bases and J 5 bases, with 13 bases left between them. Here the CDR3 reads CASRKAGGETQYF. In DNA form, the CDR3 reads TGTGCCAGCAGAAAGGCAGGGGGGGAGACCCAGTACTTC.

The V and J genes are TRBV10-2 and TRBJ2-1; D may be TRBD1 (5 bases). V lost 10 bases, J lost 12 bases, and 16 bases lay in between. The germline CDR1 and CDR2 sequences are WSHSY and SAAADI. CDR3 size: 11 residues. The CDR3 region is CATGPHRRQFF. For the CDR3, the DNA is TGCGCCACAGGACCCCACAGGAGGCAGTTCTTC.

This chain uses TRBV2 with TRBJ2-1, with 10 bases lining up with TRBD2. The CDR3 spans 15 residues. The V segment lost 6 bases and the J segment 5 bases; nucleotides outside the gene matches: 7. Germline CDR1 reads SNHLY; CDR2 reads FYNNEI. CDR3 bases: TGTGCCAGCAGCCTGACTAGCGGGTCTCACAATGAGCAGTTCTTC. Translated: CASSLTSGSHNEQFF.

This sequence joins TRBV19 and TRBJ2-2; perhaps TRBD1 as D (6 bases). The CDR3 is 16 amino acids. Germline V gene data show CDR1 as LNHDA and CDR2 as SQIVND (reference sequence). V was clipped by 6 bases and J by 1 base, with 15 bases between them. The DNA for the CDR3 is TGTGCCAGTAGCCGAGGGGGAGTCTTGAACACCGGGGAGCTGTTTTTT. Residues: CASSRGGVLNTGELFF.